This is a list of T cell receptor beta chains from one sample in a study of blood T cell repertoires in COVID-19. TCRdb's copy holds only in-frame clones and misses some; the assay was immunoSEQ multiplex PCR. The repertoire consists of about 270,000 clones, with 80% to 90% occurring once and the leading ten covering around 2%. The sequenced sample was PBMCs or T cells enriched from blood (not recorded which). The receptors originated from a woman aged 18 to 35 who had recovered from COVID-19. CDR3s include the opening cysteine and the closing phenylalanine or tryptophan. Each record gives: V gene, D gene, J gene, clone size, CDR3 DNA, CDR3 protein. A D gene is named only where the DNA matches it firmly. The size field is filled for only some rows; it gives once, few, many or a size class.

V: TRBV18
D: NA
J: TRBJ2-7
size: NA
DNA: TGTGCCAGCTCTCCCGTTGGAGGGACGGAGACCTACGAGCAGTACTTC
CDR3: CASSPVGGTETYEQYF

V: TRBV29-1
D: NA
J: TRBJ2-1
size: NA
DNA: TGCAGCGTTGGACAGTACAATGAGCAGTTCTTC
CDR3: CSVGQYNEQFF

V: TRBV15
D: NA
J: TRBJ1-2
size: once
DNA: TGTGCCACCAGCAGAGGAGAGAGCAGGGCCCGTCCACGGACCTTC
CDR3: CATSRGESRARPRTF

V: TRBV19
D: NA
J: TRBJ1-1
size: NA
DNA: TGTGCCAGTAGTATTGGGCTGGGTGAAGCTTTCTTT
CDR3: CASSIGLGEAFF

V: TRBV13
D: NA
J: TRBJ1-5
size: once
DNA: TGTGCCAGCAGCTTCGGTGGGGCCATTGGCCAGCCCCAGCATTTT
CDR3: CASSFGGAIGQPQHF

V: TRBV28
D: NA
J: TRBJ1-2
size: NA
DNA: TGTGCCAGCTATACAGGGTTGGATGGCTACACCTTC
CDR3: CASYTGLDGYTF

V: TRBV6-1
D: NA
J: TRBJ1-3
size: once
DNA: TGTGCCAGCAGTGAGAACGGGTTCTCTGGAAACACCATATATTTT
CDR3: CASSENGFSGNTIYF

V: TRBV10-1
D: NA
J: TRBJ1-6
size: NA
DNA: TGCGCCAGCAGTTATGGGGCTAGTTCACCCCTCCACTTT
CDR3: CASSYGASSPLHF

V: TRBV19
D: NA
J: TRBJ1-6
size: NA
DNA: TGTGCCAGTAGAACCGGGACAATGGATAATTCACCCCTCCACTTT
CDR3: CASRTGTMDNSPLHF

V: TRBV2
D: NA
J: TRBJ1-1
size: NA
DNA: TGTGCCAGCAGTGAATTACGACAACCAAACACTGAAGCTTTCTTT
CDR3: CASSELRQPNTEAFF

V: TRBV20-1
D: NA
J: TRBJ1-5
size: NA
DNA: TGCAGTGCTAGTCGGGTGTTCGGTCAGCCCCAGCATTTT
CDR3: CSASRVFGQPQHF

V: TRBV28
D: TRBD2
J: TRBJ2-1
size: once
DNA: TGTGCCATCGCGGGGGTCTCCTACAATGAGCAGTTCTTC
CDR3: CAIAGVSYNEQFF

V: TRBV6-5
D: NA
J: TRBJ2-7
size: NA
DNA: TGTGCCTCAAGGAGATCAGACGAGCAGTACTTC
CDR3: CASRRSDEQYF

V: TRBV4-1
D: NA
J: TRBJ1-5
size: NA
DNA: TGCGCCAGCAGCCGCGCAAGCACGGGAGATCAGCCCCAGCATTTT
CDR3: CASSRASTGDQPQHF

V: TRBV6-5
D: NA
J: TRBJ1-3
size: few
DNA: TGTGCCAGCAGGGACACTGGAAACACCATATATTTT
CDR3: CASRDTGNTIYF

V: TRBV2
D: NA
J: TRBJ1-1
size: once
DNA: TGTGCCAGCAGTGAAGGAGTGAACACTGAAGCTTTCTTT
CDR3: CASSEGVNTEAFF

V: TRBV7-9
D: TRBD1
J: TRBJ1-2
size: NA
DNA: TGTGCCAGCAGCTTAGTGCAGGGGGCAAGGGGCTACACCTTC
CDR3: CASSLVQGARGYTF